Below are 23 T cell receptor beta chains sequenced from a single sample in a study of identical twins. TCRdb recomputed calls from the 5' RACE reads with MiXCR, one row per CDR3 protein. This table holds 200,000 or so distinct CDR3 sequences, 15% to 20% found once. The same data also contributed to another study, on T cells expressing NK-cell markers.

The specimen sequenced was CD8+ T cells sorted from blood. The receptor source for this set is a woman between 18 and 29 years old in good health.

This chain connects TRBV18 to TRBJ2-7; no clear D. CDR1 is KGHSH and CDR2 is LQKENI in the germline V gene. V was trimmed by 3 bases and J by 0 bases, leaving 21 bases between them. The CDR3 consists of 18 residues. CDR3 region: CASSPPYSSGRNSYEQYF. CDR3 nucleotides: TGTGCCAGCTCACCTCCTTATTCATCAGGCCGCAACTCCTACGAGCAGTACTTC.

The V call is TRBV6-2 or TRBV6-3, the J call TRBJ2-6; D gene ambiguous. The V end lost 10 bases, the J end lost 7 bases, and 17 bases lay between the germline ends. The CDR3 sequence is 14 residues long. Germline CDR1 reads MNHEY; CDR2 reads SVGEGT. The CDR3 DNA sequence: TGTGCCACCTTTTTGGCGTCGAATGCCAACGTCCTGACTTTC. This sequence encodes CATFLASNANVLTF.

The genes are TRBV27 and TRBJ2-1; the D call may be TRBD1 or TRBD2 (7 bases each). The CDR3 has 16 residues. V was shortened by 5 bases and J by 3 bases, with 17 bases between the two germline ends. Looked up from germline, CDR1 is MNHEY and CDR2 is SMNVEV (reference sequence). The CDR3 DNA is TGTGCCAGCAGTCCCCAGGGGGGGGTTAGCTACAATGAGCAGTTCTTC. This codes for CASSPQGGVSYNEQFF.

This CDR3 is CASSELRTNNPGEQFF. The CDR3 nucleotides read TGCGCCAGCAGTGAATTGCGGACTAATAATCCCGGTGAGCAGTTCTTC. The V gene is TRBV10-1, the J gene TRBJ2-1; a weak D match, TRBD2 (6 bases). V lost 3 bases and J lost 9, with 21 bases in between. Germline loops: CDR1 WNHNN, CDR2 SYGVQD (reference sequence). The CDR3 is made up of 16 amino acids.

This clonotype was recorded many times. The chain joins TRBV7-9 to TRBJ1-1; D ambiguous. In germline, CDR1 is SEHNR, CDR2 FQNEAQ (reference sequence). This CDR3 is built from 13 residues. Trimming cost V 3 bases and J 0 bases, with 5 bases left between them. The CDR3 DNA reads TGTGCCAGCAGCTTTAGCGTGAACACTGAAGCTTTCTTT. Its protein is CASSFSVNTEAFF.

V gene TRBV20-1 combines with J gene TRBJ2-7, with TRBD2 matching over 7 bases. This CDR3 has 17 amino acids. Germline lookup yields CDR1 DFQATT and CDR2 SNEGSKA (reference sequence). With 2 bases clipped from V and 6 bases from J, the junction kept 19 bases outside the gene matches. CDR3 coding DNA: TGCAGTGCTAGACAAGTAGCCATTGGGGGAGGGCCGGGCGAGCAGTACTTC. The encoded protein is CSARQVAIGGGPGEQYF.

The V gene is TRBV2, the J gene TRBJ1-1; a possible D gene is TRBD1 (5 bases). The CDR3 has 15 residues. Trimming left V 2 bases short and J 2 bases short, with 12 bases between. Per the germline V gene, CDR1 is SNHLY and CDR2 is FYNNEI. The CDR3, as DNA: TGTGCCAGCAGTGAACCCCTCGGGGGAAACACTGAAGCTTTCTTT. Protein sequence: CASSEPLGGNTEAFF.

This clonotype was counted between two and nine times. J is TRBJ2-1 and V is TRBV7-6, with 8 bases identical to TRBD2. The germline V gene encodes CDR1 SGHVS and CDR2 FNYEAQ. V was pared by 0 bases and J by 7 bases, with 11 bases of the junction left unmatched. The CDR3 covers 17 residues. The CDR3 spells CASSLAVRREGINEQFF. DNA of the CDR3: TGTGCCAGCAGCTTAGCAGTGCGACGGGAGGGTATAAATGAGCAGTTCTTC.

The sample holds many counts of this clonotype. The chain recombines TRBV20-1 with TRBJ2-1; TRBD1 or TRBD2 may be the D gene (6 bases each). This CDR3 is 12 amino acids long. The germline V gene encodes CDR1 DFQATT and CDR2 SNEGSKA (reference sequence). Trimming shortened V by 6 bases and J by 7 bases, and 13 bases separated the two germline ends. CDR3 region: CSATRGPNEQFF. CDR3 bases: TGCAGTGCCACCCGGGGGCCTAATGAGCAGTTCTTC.

This clonotype was detected only a few times. The rearrangement links TRBV11-2 to TRBJ2-2, with D uncertain. The V end was cut by 5 bases, the J end by 6 bases, with 10 bases between. The CDR3 extends over 13 amino acids. Germline loops: CDR1 SGHAT, CDR2 FQNNGV. The CDR3 DNA follows: TGTGCCAGCAGCCCAATAATCGCCGGGGAGCTGTTTTTT. Translation: CASSPIIAGELFF.

This chain links TRBV9 with TRBJ2-2; D not certain. V gave up 4 bases and J gave up 3 bases, with 10 bases separating them. Germline V gives CDR1 SGDLS, CDR2 YYNGEE. The CDR3 sequence is 14 residues long. Here the CDR3 reads CASSPQPYTGELFF. CDR3 coding DNA: TGTGCCAGCAGCCCGCAACCATACACCGGGGAGCTGTTTTTT.

This clonotype was observed a handful of times. The rearrangement uses TRBV27 and TRBJ2-7; 7 bases fit TRBD1. CDR1 is MNHEY, CDR2 SMNVEV, per germline (reference sequence). V lost 5 bases to trimming and J lost 3 bases; unmatched junction nucleotides: 4. This CDR3 region has 13 residues. The DNA of the CDR3 is TGTGCCAGCAGTCCGGGACAGCACTACGAGCAGTACTTC. This encodes CASSPGQHYEQYF.

This clonotype was observed a handful of times. The chain has TRBV5-1 and TRBJ2-5, with D perhaps matching TRBD2 (6 bases). Germline CDR1 is SGHRS and CDR2 is YFSETQ. With 0 bases removed from V and 4 bases from J, the gap between germline ends came to 10 bases. CDR3 size: 14 residues. The CDR3, as DNA: TGCGCCAGCAGCTTGGATGTGGGAGGAGAGACCCAGTACTTC. Protein: CASSLDVGGETQYF. The variable domain in full, completed from reference TRBV5-1 and TRBJ2-5, reads KAGVTQTPRYLIKTRGQQVTLSCSPISGHRSVSWYQQTPGQGLQFLFEYFSETQRNKGNFPGRFSGRQFSNSRSEMNVSTLELGDSALYLCASSLDVGGETQYFGPGTRLLVL.

This clonotype was detected only a few times. The rearrangement joins TRBV4-3 to TRBJ2-3, with 7 nucleotides matching TRBD2. Trimming cost V 0 bases and J 1 base; bases outside gene matches: 4. The CDR3 consists of 16 residues. Germline V gives CDR1 LGHNA, CDR2 YSLEER. CDR3 amino acids: CASSQDSTSGTDTQYF. The CDR3 DNA sequence: TGCGCCAGCAGCCAAGATAGTACTAGCGGCACAGATACGCAGTATTTT.

This clonotype appeared a few times. The chain joins TRBV27 to TRBJ1-4; D is possibly TRBD1 (6 bases). Trimming shortened V by 9 bases and J by 5 bases, and 16 bases separated the two germline ends. This CDR3 has 14 residues. Germline values: CDR1 MNHEY, CDR2 SMNVEV (reference sequence). CDR3 DNA sequence: TGTGCCAGTGGACAGTCGGTGAACAATGAAAAACTGTTTTTT. This gives the protein CASGQSVNNEKLFF. Using reference TRBV27 and TRBJ1-4 for the parts outside the CDR3, the full variable domain is EAQVTQNPRYLITVTGKKLTVTCSQNMNHEYMSWYRQDPGLGLRQIYYSMNVEVTDKGDVPEGYKVSRKEKRNFPLILESPSPNQTSLYFCASGQSVNNEKLFFGSGTQLSVL.

The J gene is TRBJ1-1, the V gene TRBV7-6; D uncertain. Germline CDR1 SGHVS, CDR2 FNYEAQ. The CDR3 is 13 residues long. Deletions cut 5 bases from V and 4 bases from J, with 11 bases between. Written as DNA, the CDR3 is TGTGCCAGCAGCCCCCGGGCCGGCACTGAAGCTTTCTTT. Translation: CASSPRAGTEAFF.

The chain carries TRBV29-1 and TRBJ2-3, with 7 bases fitting TRBD2. Germline loops: CDR1 SQVTM, CDR2 ANQGSEA. This CDR3 region has 15 residues. Trimming at V came to 8 bases and at J to 2 bases, leaving 13 bases not matched to a gene. CDR3 nucleotides: TGCAGCCTTGGCCACTATAGCGGGCCCACAGATACGCAGTATTTT. Translated, it gives CSLGHYSGPTDTQYF.

The chain couples TRBV27 to TRBJ2-1, with D possibly being TRBD2 (5 bases). CDR1 is MNHEY and CDR2 is SMNVEV in the germline V gene (reference sequence). The ends were cut back, 0 bases at V and 10 bases at J, with 10 bases in the middle. The CDR3 runs 13 residues. The CDR3 DNA reads TGTGCCAGCAGTTTATCCACCACGGGGGAGCAGTTCTTC. It encodes CASSLSTTGEQFF.

This chain joins TRBV20-1 and TRBJ2-2, with a weak D call TRBD2 (5 bases). The germline gives CDR1 DFQATT, CDR2 SNEGSKA (reference sequence). The germline V and J ends were trimmed by 0 bases and 0 bases, with 11 bases remaining between them. CDR3 length: 16 residues. In nucleotides, the CDR3 is TGCAGTGCTAGAGATGTGAGAGGGTCGAACACCGGGGAGCTGTTTTTT. Amino acid sequence: CSARDVRGSNTGELFF.

This clonotype was counted between two and nine times. The chain has TRBV27 and TRBJ2-7; 11 nucleotides agree with TRBD2. The germline V gene has CDR1 MNHEY and CDR2 SMNVEV (reference sequence). With V trimmed by 6 bases and J by 2 bases, 6 bases remained unmatched. CDR3 size: 15 residues. CDR3 sequence: CASSLGLAGTYEQYF. The DNA of the CDR3 is TGTGCCAGCAGCTTAGGACTAGCGGGCACCTACGAGCAGTACTTC.

This clonotype was seen at least ten times. V and J are TRBV7-8 and TRBJ2-7; 8 nucleotides line up with TRBD2. V was pared by 0 bases and J by 6 bases, with 16 bases of the junction left unmatched. This CDR3 contains 18 residues. The germline gives CDR1 SGHVS, CDR2 FQNEAQ. Here the CDR3 DNA reads TGTGCCAGCAGCTTAGCGCGACTCGGGCGGGGGGCCCGAAGCGAGCAGTACTTC. It yields the protein CASSLARLGRGARSEQYF.

This chain connects TRBV12-3 or TRBV12-4 to TRBJ2-5; D is unresolved. This CDR3 spans 14 amino acids. Between the trimmed V and J ends, which lost 1 base and 1 base, there was a span of 7 bases. CDR3 DNA sequence: TGTGCCAGCAGTTTAGGGACGGTCCAAGAGACCCAGTACTTC. Amino acid sequence: CASSLGTVQETQYF.

This chain's CDR3 is CASGTGRHEQYF. For the CDR3, the DNA is TGTGCTAGTGGTACAGGGAGGCACGAGCAGTACTTC. The V gene is TRBV12-5, the J gene TRBJ2-7, with D perhaps matching TRBD1 or TRBD2 (6 bases each). V was cut by 5 bases and J by 5 bases, with 10 bases left in between. This CDR3 is 12 amino acids long. Germline-derived CDR1 and CDR2 are LGHNT and FRNRAP.